What follows are 30 T cell receptor beta chains derived from one specimen sequenced in a study of blood T cells in healthy people across ages. For the second PCR, which ran for about 6 to 11 cycles, a sample-barcoded 5' primer and a J-beta primer mix were used. TCRdb ran MiXCR on the 5' RACE reads and lists one entry per CDR3 protein. The sample lists approximately 800,000 distinct CDR3 sequences; about 61% were seen once. Sequenced sample: blood. The receptors derive from a man aged 35-49 years in good health.

Comment on this clonotype: One end of the junction fails to match germline, which may point to a read error. This chain connects TRBV27 to TRBJ1-2, with D possibly being TRBD1 (5 bases). Germline V gene sequence: CDR1 MNHEY, CDR2 SMNVEV (reference sequence). The CDR3 is 14 residues long. The CDR3 DNA sequence: TGCGCCAGCAGTCCCCGACCAGGGTCCTATGGCTACACCTTC. Its translation: CASSPRPGSYGYTF.

This clonotype occurred a few times. The chain uses TRBV29-1 and TRBJ2-1, with 10 bases matching TRBD1. The CDR3 consists of 15 residues. Germline V CDR1 and CDR2: SQVTM, ANQGSEA. Germline trimming cut 2 bases from V and 5 bases from J; bases unmatched to any gene: 6. Here the CDR3 DNA reads TGCAGCGTTGAAAGGACAGGGGGTCCGAACAATGAGCAGTTCTTC. The encoded protein is CSVERTGGPNNEQFF.

This chain links TRBV10-2 with TRBJ2-3; TRBD1 matches at 7 bases. This CDR3 spans 13 amino acids. V trimming: 7 bases; J trimming: 4 bases; junction bases outside the gene matches: 5. The germline V gene encodes CDR1 WSHSY and CDR2 SAAADI. The DNA of the CDR3 is TGCGCCAGCAATAGACAGGGAGCAGATACGCAGTATTTT. Protein sequence: CASNRQGADTQYF.

This clonotype came up a few times. The J gene is TRBJ2-6, the V gene TRBV11-2, with D hard to call. V was trimmed by 3 bases and J by 0 bases, leaving 9 bases between them. Germline CDR1 is SGHAT and CDR2 is FQNNGV. There are 16 residues in the CDR3. CDR3 in DNA: TGTGCCAGCAGCTTCGGACGGCTCTCTGGGGCCAACGTCCTGACTTTC. Its protein is CASSFGRLSGANVLTF.

The rearrangement joins TRBV6-2 or TRBV6-3 to TRBJ2-1, with D possibly being TRBD2 (5 bases). Looked up from germline, CDR1 is MNHEY and CDR2 is SVGEGT. The V and J ends lost 0 bases and 2 bases respectively, with 14 bases between them. This CDR3 has 17 amino acids. The chain's CDR3 is CASSYSKSGRPYNEQFF. The CDR3 DNA is TGTGCCAGCAGTTACTCGAAGAGCGGTCGACCCTACAATGAGCAGTTCTTC.

This clonotype was counted at least ten times. The chain combines TRBV12-3 or TRBV12-4 with TRBJ2-6, with D hard to call. Between the trimmed V and J ends, which lost 2 bases and 4 bases, there was a span of 12 bases. The CDR3 consists of 16 residues. DNA of the CDR3: TGTGCCAGCAGTTTATCTGCCCAGTTCGGGGCCAACGTCCTGACTTTC. Amino acids: CASSLSAQFGANVLTF.

The rearrangement joins TRBV27 to TRBJ1-4, with 9 bases that match TRBD1. Trimming cost V 6 bases and J 5 bases; bases outside gene matches: 4. This CDR3 contains 14 residues. Germline V lookup: CDR1 MNHEY, CDR2 SMNVEV (reference sequence). The CDR3 reads CASRADRGNEKLFF. CDR3 nucleotide sequence: TGTGCCAGCAGGGCGGACAGGGGCAATGAAAAACTGTTTTTT. The full variable domain, rest sourced from reference TRBV27 and TRBJ1-4, is EAQVTQNPRYLITVTGKKLTVTCSQNMNHEYMSWYRQDPGLGLRQIYYSMNVEVTDKGDVPEGYKVSRKEKRNFPLILESPSPNQTSLYFCASRADRGNEKLFFGSGTQLSVL.

This chain links TRBV5-1 with TRBJ2-4; D gene unclear. The J call may not be correct, given that the DNA end is closer to TRBJ2-5. There are 15 residues in the CDR3. The germline V gene encodes CDR1 SGHRS and CDR2 YFSETQ. The CDR3 bases are TGCGCCAGCAGCTTTGAAGGAACGATGTGGGAGACCCAGTACTTC. As protein: CASSFEGTMWETQYF.

V and J are TRBV5-5 and TRBJ2-7; 8 nucleotides line up with TRBD1. Germline trimming cut 4 bases from V and 3 bases from J; bases unmatched to any gene: 9. The germline V gene has CDR1 SGHKS and CDR2 YYEKEE (reference sequence). The CDR3 loop spans 15 amino acids. CDR3 DNA sequence: TGTGCCAGCAGCGATACCCCGGACAGGGTCTACGAGCAGTACTTC. This sequence encodes CASSDTPDRVYEQYF. The full variable domain, in which reference TRBV5-5 and TRBJ2-7 provide the parts outside the CDR3, is DAGVTQSPTHLIKTRGQQVTLRCSPISGHKSVSWYQQVLGQGPQFIFQYYEKEERGRGNFPDRFSARQFPNYSSELNVNALLLGDSALYLCASSDTPDRVYEQYFGPGTRLTVT.

This rearrangement joins TRBV29-1 to TRBJ2-3; tentative D call: TRBD2 (5 bases). This CDR3 comprises 14 residues. V shed 4 bases and J shed 2 bases, with 13 bases lying between them. Germline V gene lookup returns CDR1 SQVTM and CDR2 ANQGSEA. The DNA of the CDR3 is TGCAGCGTTGGAAAAGCGGTGACCACAGATACGCAGTATTTT. Its protein product is CSVGKAVTTDTQYF.

This clonotype was recorded a few times. The V and J genes are TRBV3-1 and TRBJ2-3; D uncertain. CDR3 size: 13 residues. Trimming removed 2 bases from V and 4 bases from J, with 7 bases in between. Germline CDR1 reads LGHDT; CDR2 reads YNNKEL (reference sequence). The DNA for the CDR3 is TGTGCCAGCAGCCAAAAAGCTTCAGATACGCAGTATTTT. Translated, it gives CASSQKASDTQYF.

Only a few counts were recorded for this clonotype. The chain recombines TRBV5-1 with TRBJ2-5; a weak D match, TRBD2 (6 bases). The V gene lost 1 base and the J gene lost 2 bases, with 15 bases spanning the gap. The CDR3 length is 16 residues. Per the germline V gene, CDR1 is SGHRS and CDR2 is YFSETQ. CDR3 protein: CASSLSPSDEQETQYF. In nucleotides, the CDR3 is TGCGCCAGCAGCTTGTCTCCTAGCGACGAGCAAGAGACCCAGTACTTC. Looking up the rest from reference TRBV5-1 and TRBJ2-5 gives the full variable domain: KAGVTQTPRYLIKTRGQQVTLSCSPISGHRSVSWYQQTPGQGLQFLFEYFSETQRNKGNFPGRFSGRQFSNSRSEMNVSTLELGDSALYLCASSLSPSDEQETQYFGPGTRLLVL.

V and J are TRBV7-9 and TRBJ1-1; D perhaps matches TRBD1 (5 bases). Trimming stripped 4 bases from V and 4 bases from J, with 16 bases between. This CDR3 is built from 15 residues. Germline V gene sequence: CDR1 SEHNR, CDR2 FQNEAQ (reference sequence). Here the CDR3 DNA reads TGTGCCAGCAGCTCCAACACCATGACAGTCACTGAAGCTTTCTTT. It translates to CASSSNTMTVTEAFF.

The J gene is TRBJ2-3, the V gene TRBV20-1; 7 bases fit TRBD1. Germline V CDR1 and CDR2: DFQATT, SNEGSKA (reference sequence). V was pared by 6 bases and J by 1 base, with 10 bases of the junction left unmatched. CDR3 length: 15 residues. The DNA for the CDR3 is TGCAGTGCCCAGGGGACCGGGACAGGCACAGATACGCAGTATTTT. Amino acids: CSAQGTGTGTDTQYF.

As to this clonotype: One junction end does not reproduce the germline sequence, and a read error may be involved. V usage is TRBV5-5 and J usage is TRBJ1-2; weak D call: TRBD1 (5 bases). CDR3 length: 14 amino acids. CDR1 and CDR2 from the germline V gene are SGHKS and YYEKEE (reference sequence). Here the CDR3 DNA reads TGTGCCAGCAGCCCACCAGGGAATATTTATGACTACACCTTC. It encodes CASSPPGNIYDYTF. Complete variable domain (other parts from reference TRBV5-5 and TRBJ1-2): DAGVTQSPTHLIKTRGQQVTLRCSPISGHKSVSWYQQVLGQGPQFIFQYYEKEERGRGNFPDRFSARQFPNYSSELNVNALLLGDSALYLCASSPPGNIYDYTFGSGTRLTVV.

To note about this clonotype: One junction end disagrees with the germline gene, perhaps due to a read error. The CDR3 nucleotides read TGTGCCGGCAGTTTAGGGGGGGCCTCAGATACGCAGTATTTT. Residues: CAGSLGGASDTQYF. The chain links TRBV12-3 or TRBV12-4 to TRBJ2-3; TRBD2 might be the D (7 bases). This CDR3 contains 14 residues.

This clonotype has more than one count but fewer than ten. The chain links TRBV7-9 to TRBJ1-2; maybe TRBD1 (6 bases). Germline assignment: CDR1 SEHNR and CDR2 FQNEAQ (reference sequence). CDR3 length: 13 residues. Trimming removed 1 base at V and 7 bases at J, with 10 bases between. CDR3 protein: CASSLDSGAGYTF. In DNA form, the CDR3 reads TGTGCCAGCAGCTTAGATTCAGGGGCTGGCTACACCTTC.

The gene calls are TRBV19 and TRBJ2-7; 8 bases align to TRBD2. After removal of 5 bases from V and 2 bases from J, the junction contained 11 bases not matched to a gene. This CDR3 region has 16 residues. Germline CDR1 reads LNHDA; CDR2 reads SQIVND (reference sequence). In nucleotides, the CDR3 is TGTGCCAGTAGTCACTACTGGGCGGGAGGAACCTACGAGCAGTACTTC. Translated: CASSHYWAGGTYEQYF. The full variable domain, completed using reference TRBV19 and TRBJ2-7, is DGGITQSPKYLFRKEGQNVTLSCEQNLNHDAMYWYRQDPGQGLRLIYYSQIVNDFQKGDIAEGYSVSREKKESFPLTVTSAQKNPTAFYLCASSHYWAGGTYEQYFGPGTRLTVT.

The chain employs TRBV6-2 or TRBV6-3 and TRBJ2-7, with TRBD2 identical over 9 bases. CDR1 MNHEY and CDR2 SVGEGT come from the germline V gene. The CDR3 length is 13 residues. The V gene end was trimmed by 10 bases and the J gene end by 2 bases; junction bases not matched to a gene: 6. The DNA for the CDR3 is TGTGCCACCCGACTAGCGGCTACCTACGAGCAGTACTTC. Encoded protein: CATRLAATYEQYF.

This sequence joins TRBV20-1 and TRBJ1-5; 8 bases line up with TRBD1. Germline CDR1 DFQATT, CDR2 SNEGSKA (reference sequence). V trimming: 0 bases; J trimming: 5 bases; junction bases outside the gene matches: 9. The CDR3 runs 16 residues. CDR3 residues: CSARDQGALVDQPQHF. The CDR3 DNA sequence: TGCAGTGCTAGAGACCAGGGGGCGTTGGTAGATCAGCCCCAGCATTTT.

The V call is TRBV4-3, the J call TRBJ1-1, with TRBD1 as a possible D gene (6 bases). This CDR3 region has 15 residues. Germline V gene sequence: CDR1 LGHNA, CDR2 YSLEER. The V end was cut by 6 bases, the J end by 4 bases, with 18 bases between. The CDR3 bases are TGCGCCAGCAGTTTTGGGGGCCAAAGCGGCACTGAAGCTTTCTTT. Translation gives CASSFGGQSGTEAFF.

This chain links TRBV20-1 with TRBJ2-3; maybe TRBD2 (6 bases). The CDR3 length is 16 residues. V was cut by 0 bases and J by 2 bases, with 15 bases left in between. The germline gives CDR1 DFQATT, CDR2 SNEGSKA (reference sequence). The CDR3 loop is CSARDPRGSLTDTQYF. Here the CDR3 DNA reads TGCAGTGCTAGAGATCCCCGGGGGTCCCTCACAGATACGCAGTATTTT.

The genes are TRBV7-8 and TRBJ1-2; D is unresolved. CDR3 length equals 15 residues. V shed 0 bases and J shed 0 bases, with 8 bases lying between them. Looked up from germline, CDR1 is SGHVS and CDR2 is FQNEAQ. The CDR3, as DNA: TGTGCCAGCAGCTTAGCCGGGCTAGCTAACTATGGCTACACCTTC. Translated: CASSLAGLANYGYTF.

This clonotype occurred a few times. The chain employs TRBV2 and TRBJ2-7, with 13 bases fitting TRBD2. Germline V gene data show CDR1 as SNHLY and CDR2 as FYNNEI. V shed 7 bases, J shed 3 bases, and the junction held 3 bases outside the gene matches. The CDR3 is made up of 14 amino acids. The CDR3 protein is CASNRLAGGYEQYF. CDR3 nucleotide sequence: TGTGCCAGCAACCGACTAGCGGGGGGCTACGAGCAGTACTTC.

CDR3 residues: CSAKALIPRGGRTTDTQYF. In DNA, the CDR3 is TGCAGTGCTAAGGCCTTAATCCCTCGGGGCGGGAGGACCACAGATACGCAGTATTTT. The gene calls are TRBV20-1 and TRBJ2-3, with TRBD2 matching over 8 bases. CDR1 DFQATT and CDR2 SNEGSKA come from the germline V gene (reference sequence). The CDR3 is made up of 19 amino acids. The trim removed 4 bases at V and 2 bases at J, leaving 20 bases unmatched.

This clonotype was found once. The rearrangement uses TRBV20-1 and TRBJ2-3, with TRBD2 identical over 7 bases. The germline CDR1 and CDR2 sequences are DFQATT and SNEGSKA (reference sequence). V lost 1 base to trimming and J lost 4 bases; unmatched junction nucleotides: 5. CDR3 size: 14 residues. The CDR3 coding sequence is TGCAGTGCTAGAGGCGGGGCGGGGGCAGATACGCAGTATTTT. Residues: CSARGGAGADTQYF.

This clonotype was counted once. This chain joins TRBV20-1 and TRBJ2-1, with D possibly matching TRBD1 (5 bases). This CDR3 contains 13 residues. CDR1 DFQATT and CDR2 SNEGSKA come from the germline V gene (reference sequence). V was clipped by 4 bases and J by 12 bases, with 19 bases between them. Here the CDR3 reads CSATQGPGIMQFF. The CDR3 DNA follows: TGCAGTGCTACTCAGGGCCCCGGAATTATGCAGTTCTTC.

This sequence joins TRBV12-3 or TRBV12-4 and TRBJ1-5; no clear D gene. The length of the CDR3 is 14 residues. V dropped 5 bases and J dropped 4 bases, with 12 bases sitting between them. The CDR3 DNA follows: TGTGCCAGCAGTCTTATCGCCCGGAATCAGCCCCAGCATTTT. Its translation: CASSLIARNQPQHF.

The genes are TRBV3-1 and TRBJ2-7, with 12 bases lining up with TRBD2. The J call may be mistaken, given a closer DNA end match to TRBJ2-5. The germline V gene has CDR1 LGHDT and CDR2 YNNKEL (reference sequence). This CDR3 region has 18 residues. As DNA, the CDR3 is TGTGCCAGCAGCCAGACGAAAAGGGCTAGCGGGGGGGCGGAGACCCAGTACTTC. This sequence encodes CASSQTKRASGGAETQYF.

The chain is built from TRBV4-1 and TRBJ2-3, with 11 bases identical to TRBD2. Germline V lookup: CDR1 MGHRA, CDR2 YSYEKL. CDR3 length equals 18 residues. J was trimmed by 2 bases and V by 0 bases; bases with no gene match: 7. The CDR3 DNA reads as TGCGCCAGCAGCCAAGATCCGACTAGCGGGACCACCACAGATACGCAGTATTTT. It yields the protein CASSQDPTSGTTTDTQYF.